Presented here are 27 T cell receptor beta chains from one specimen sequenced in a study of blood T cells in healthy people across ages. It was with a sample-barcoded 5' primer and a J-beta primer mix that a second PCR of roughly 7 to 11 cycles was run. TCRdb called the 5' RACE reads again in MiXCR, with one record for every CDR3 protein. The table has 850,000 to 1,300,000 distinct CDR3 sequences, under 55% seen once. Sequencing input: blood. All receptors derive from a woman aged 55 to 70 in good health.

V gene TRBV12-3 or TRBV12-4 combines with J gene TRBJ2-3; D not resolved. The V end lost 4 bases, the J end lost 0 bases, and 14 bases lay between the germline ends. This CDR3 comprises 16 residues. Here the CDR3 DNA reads TGTGCCAGCAGTTCGCGGACGCAGGCTAGCACAGATACGCAGTATTTT. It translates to CASSSRTQASTDTQYF.

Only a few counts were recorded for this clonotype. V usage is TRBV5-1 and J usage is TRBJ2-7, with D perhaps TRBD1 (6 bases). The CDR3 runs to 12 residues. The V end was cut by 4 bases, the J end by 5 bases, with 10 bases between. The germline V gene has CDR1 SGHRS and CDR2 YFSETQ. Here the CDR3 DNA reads TGCGCCAGCAGCCAGGGGACGGACGAGCAGTACTTC. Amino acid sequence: CASSQGTDEQYF.

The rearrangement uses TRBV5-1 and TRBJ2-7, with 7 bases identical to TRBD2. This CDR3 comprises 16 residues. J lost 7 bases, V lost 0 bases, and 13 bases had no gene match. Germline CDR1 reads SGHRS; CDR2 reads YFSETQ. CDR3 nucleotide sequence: TGCGCCAGCAGCTTGGGGTCGGGAGGAATGGCAAATGAGCAGTACTTC. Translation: CASSLGSGGMANEQYF.

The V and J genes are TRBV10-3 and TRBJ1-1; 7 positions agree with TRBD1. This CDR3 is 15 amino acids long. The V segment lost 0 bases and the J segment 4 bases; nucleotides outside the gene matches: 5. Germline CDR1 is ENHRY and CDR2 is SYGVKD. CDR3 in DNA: TGTGCCATCAGTGAGTCGAGTCAGGGGGGCACTGAAGCTTTCTTT. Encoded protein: CAISESSQGGTEAFF.

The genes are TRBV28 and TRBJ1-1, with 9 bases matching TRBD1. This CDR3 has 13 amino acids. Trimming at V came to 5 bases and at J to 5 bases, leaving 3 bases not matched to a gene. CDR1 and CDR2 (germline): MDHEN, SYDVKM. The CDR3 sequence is CASSTGGETEAFF. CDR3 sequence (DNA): TGTGCCAGCAGTACAGGGGGCGAGACTGAAGCTTTCTTT.

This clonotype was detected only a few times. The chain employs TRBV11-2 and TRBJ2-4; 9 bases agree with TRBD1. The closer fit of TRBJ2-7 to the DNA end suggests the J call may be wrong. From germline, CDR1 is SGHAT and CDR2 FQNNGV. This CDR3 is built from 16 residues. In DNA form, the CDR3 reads TGTGCCAGCAGCTTAGGGTATCGGGACAGGGCTTACGAGCAGTACTTC. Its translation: CASSLGYRDRAYEQYF.

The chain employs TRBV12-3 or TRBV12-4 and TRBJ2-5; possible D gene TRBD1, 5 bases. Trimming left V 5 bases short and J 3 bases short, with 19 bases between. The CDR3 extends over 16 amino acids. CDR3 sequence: CASSPYPPGREETQYF. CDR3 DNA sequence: TGTGCCAGCAGTCCCTACCCACCGGGCAGGGAAGAGACCCAGTACTTC.

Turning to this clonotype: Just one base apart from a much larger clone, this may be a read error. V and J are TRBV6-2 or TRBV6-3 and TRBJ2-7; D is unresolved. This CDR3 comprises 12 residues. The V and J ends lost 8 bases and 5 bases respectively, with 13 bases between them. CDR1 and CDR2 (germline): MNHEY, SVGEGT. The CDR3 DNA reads TGTGCCAGCGGTCTACAGCCCCACGAGCAGTACTTC. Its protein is CASGLQPHEQYF.

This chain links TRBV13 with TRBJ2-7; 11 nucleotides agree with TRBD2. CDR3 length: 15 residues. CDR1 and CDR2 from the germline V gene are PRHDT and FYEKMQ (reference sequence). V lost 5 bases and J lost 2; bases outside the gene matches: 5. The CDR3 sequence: CASSRGTSGAYEQYF. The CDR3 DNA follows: TGTGCCAGCAGCCGCGGGACTAGCGGAGCCTACGAGCAGTACTTC.

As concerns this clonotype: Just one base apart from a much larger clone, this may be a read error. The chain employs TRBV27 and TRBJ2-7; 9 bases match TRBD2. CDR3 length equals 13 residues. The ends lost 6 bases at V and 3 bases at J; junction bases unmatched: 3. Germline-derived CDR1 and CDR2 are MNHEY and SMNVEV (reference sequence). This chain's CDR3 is CASRPSGNYEQYF. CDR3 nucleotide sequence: TGTGCCAGCAGACCTAGCGGGAACTACGAGCAGTACTTC.

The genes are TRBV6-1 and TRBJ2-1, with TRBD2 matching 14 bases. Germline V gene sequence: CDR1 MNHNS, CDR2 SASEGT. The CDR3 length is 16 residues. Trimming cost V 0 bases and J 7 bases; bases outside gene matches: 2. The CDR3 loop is CASSEAGTSGRNEQFF. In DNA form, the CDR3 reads TGTGCCAGCAGTGAAGCAGGGACTAGCGGGAGAAATGAGCAGTTCTTC.

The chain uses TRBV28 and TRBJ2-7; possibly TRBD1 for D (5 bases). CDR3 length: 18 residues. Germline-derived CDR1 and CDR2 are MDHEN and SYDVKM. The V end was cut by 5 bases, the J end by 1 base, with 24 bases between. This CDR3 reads CASSPNSPQWGYSYEQYF. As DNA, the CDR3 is TGTGCCAGCAGTCCGAATAGCCCGCAGTGGGGCTATTCCTACGAGCAGTACTTC.

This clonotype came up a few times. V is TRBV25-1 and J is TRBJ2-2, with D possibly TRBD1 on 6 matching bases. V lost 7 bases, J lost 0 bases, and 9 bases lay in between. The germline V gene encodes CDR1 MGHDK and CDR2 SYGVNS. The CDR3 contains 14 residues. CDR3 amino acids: CASTGQTNTGELFF. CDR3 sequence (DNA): TGTGCCAGCACAGGACAGACGAACACCGGGGAGCTGTTTTTT. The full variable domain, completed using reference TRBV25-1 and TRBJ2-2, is EADIYQTPRYLVIGTGKKITLECSQTMGHDKMYWYQQDPGMELHLIHYSYGVNSTEKGDLSSESTVSRIRTEHFPLTLESARPSHTSQYLCASTGQTNTGELFFGEGSRLTVL.

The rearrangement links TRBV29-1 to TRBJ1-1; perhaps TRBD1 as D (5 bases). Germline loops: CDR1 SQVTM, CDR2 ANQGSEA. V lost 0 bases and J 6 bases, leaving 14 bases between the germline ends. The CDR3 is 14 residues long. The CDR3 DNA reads TGCAGCGTTGAAGATTCCCCCAGGGTTTCTGAAGCTTTCTTT. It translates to CSVEDSPRVSEAFF. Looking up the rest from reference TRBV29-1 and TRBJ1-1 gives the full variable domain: SAVISQKPSRDICQRGTSLTIQCQVDSQVTMMFWYRQQPGQSLTLIATANQGSEATYESGFVIDKFPISRPNLTFSTLTVSNMSPEDSSIYLCSVEDSPRVSEAFFGQGTRLTVV.

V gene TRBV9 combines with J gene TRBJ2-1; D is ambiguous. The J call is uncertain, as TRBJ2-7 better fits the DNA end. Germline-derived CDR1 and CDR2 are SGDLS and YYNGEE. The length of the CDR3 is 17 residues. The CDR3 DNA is TGTGCCAGCAGCGCACGACTTGGGCGGAGCTCCTACAATGAGCAGTACTTC. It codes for CASSARLGRSSYNEQYF.

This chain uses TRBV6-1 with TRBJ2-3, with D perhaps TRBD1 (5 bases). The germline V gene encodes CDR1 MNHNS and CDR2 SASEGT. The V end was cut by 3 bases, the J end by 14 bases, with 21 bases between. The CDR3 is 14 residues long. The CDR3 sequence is CASSEGRALGTWYF. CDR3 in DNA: TGTGCCAGCAGTGAGGGCAGGGCTCTCGGTACGTGGTATTTT.

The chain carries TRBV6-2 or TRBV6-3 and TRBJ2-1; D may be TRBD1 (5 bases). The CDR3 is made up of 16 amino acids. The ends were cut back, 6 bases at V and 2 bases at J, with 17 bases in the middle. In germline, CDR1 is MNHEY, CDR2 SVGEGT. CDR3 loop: CASSPTSVGPYNEQFF. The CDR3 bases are TGTGCCAGCAGCCCAACCAGCGTGGGGCCCTACAATGAGCAGTTCTTC.

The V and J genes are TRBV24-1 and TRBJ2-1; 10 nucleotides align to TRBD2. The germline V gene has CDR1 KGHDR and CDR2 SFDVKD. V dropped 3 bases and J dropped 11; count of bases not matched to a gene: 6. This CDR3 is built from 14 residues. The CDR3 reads CATSDSGRASKQFF. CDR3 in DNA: TGTGCCACCAGTGATAGCGGGAGGGCCTCTAAGCAGTTCTTC.

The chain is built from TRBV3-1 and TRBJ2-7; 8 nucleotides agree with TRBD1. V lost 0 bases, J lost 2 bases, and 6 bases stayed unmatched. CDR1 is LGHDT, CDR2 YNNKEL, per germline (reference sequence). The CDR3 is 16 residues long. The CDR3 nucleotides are TGTGCCAGCAGCCAAGATATGTACAGGGGGGCCTACGAGCAGTACTTC. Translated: CASSQDMYRGAYEQYF.

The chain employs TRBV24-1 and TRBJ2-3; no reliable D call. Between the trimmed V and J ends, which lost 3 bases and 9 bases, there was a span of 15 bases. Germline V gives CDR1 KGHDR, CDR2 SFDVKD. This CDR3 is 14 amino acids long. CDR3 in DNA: TGTGCCACCAGTGATCCCTCGTGGTCTGGGACGCAGTATTTT. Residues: CATSDPSWSGTQYF.

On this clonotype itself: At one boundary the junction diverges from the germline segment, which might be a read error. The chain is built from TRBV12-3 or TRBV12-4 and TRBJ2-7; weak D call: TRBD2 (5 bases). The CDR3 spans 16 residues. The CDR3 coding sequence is TGTACCAGCAGCCGCACTGGTTCGAGGAGGTCCTACGAACAGTACTTC. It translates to CTSSRTGSRRSYEQYF.

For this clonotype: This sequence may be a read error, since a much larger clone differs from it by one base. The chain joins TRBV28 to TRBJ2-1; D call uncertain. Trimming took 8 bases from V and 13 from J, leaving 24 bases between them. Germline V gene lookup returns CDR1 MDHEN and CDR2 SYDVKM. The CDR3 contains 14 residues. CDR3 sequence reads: CASGFRSNQETQFF. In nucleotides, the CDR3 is TGTGCCAGCGGCTTTCGGTCGAACCAAGAGACCCAGTTCTTC.

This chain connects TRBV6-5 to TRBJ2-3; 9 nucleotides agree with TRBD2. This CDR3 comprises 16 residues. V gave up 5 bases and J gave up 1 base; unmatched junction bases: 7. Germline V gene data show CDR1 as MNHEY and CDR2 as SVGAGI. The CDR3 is CASSPRSGRGTDTQYF. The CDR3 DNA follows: TGTGCCAGCAGTCCCCGTAGCGGGAGAGGCACAGATACGCAGTATTTT.

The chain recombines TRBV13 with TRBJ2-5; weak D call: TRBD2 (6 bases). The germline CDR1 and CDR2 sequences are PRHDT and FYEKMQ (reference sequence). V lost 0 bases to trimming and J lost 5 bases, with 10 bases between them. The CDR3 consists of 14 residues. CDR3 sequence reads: CASSLGDYRETQYF. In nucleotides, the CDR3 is TGTGCCAGCAGCTTAGGGGACTACAGGGAGACCCAGTACTTC.

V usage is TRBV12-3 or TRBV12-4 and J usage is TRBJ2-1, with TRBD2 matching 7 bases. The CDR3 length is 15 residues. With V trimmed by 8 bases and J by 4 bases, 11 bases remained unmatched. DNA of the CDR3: TGTGCCAGCGCCCCCGGGGGGACCCTTTACAATGAGCAGTTCTTC. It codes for CASAPGGTLYNEQFF.

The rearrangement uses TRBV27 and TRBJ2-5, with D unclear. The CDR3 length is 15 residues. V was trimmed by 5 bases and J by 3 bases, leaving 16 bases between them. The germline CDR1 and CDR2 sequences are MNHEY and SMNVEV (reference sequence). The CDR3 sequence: CASSPIGRQEETQYF. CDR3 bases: TGTGCCAGCAGTCCTATAGGACGGCAAGAAGAGACCCAGTACTTC.

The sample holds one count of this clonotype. DNA for the CDR3: TGTGCCAGCAGTCTGCACTCGGGACTCACCACCTACGAGCAGTACTTC. This gives the protein CASSLHSGLTTYEQYF. The V and J genes are TRBV28 and TRBJ2-7, with a weak D call TRBD2 (6 bases). CDR3 length: 16 amino acids. V lost 5 bases and J lost 2, with 19 bases in between. Germline V gives CDR1 MDHEN, CDR2 SYDVKM.